One and the same sample provided the 19 T cell receptor beta chains below, sequenced in a study of OX40 agonist ivuxolimab in advanced cancers. Sequenced by immunoSEQ multiplex PCR; TCRdb stores in-frame clones only, minus some. This table has about 100,000 clones, about 84% appearing once. Sequenced material: CD4+ or CD8+ T cells sorted from blood, taken in a trial of the OX40 agonist ivuxolimab. Receptor source: an adult with an advanced solid tumor such as melanoma, head and neck, liver or kidney cancer.

As concerns this clone: Other DNA sequences in the sample encode the same CDR3. The gene calls are TRBV14 and TRBJ1-2, with TRBD1 as a possible D gene (5 bases). V lost 3 bases to trimming and J lost 2 bases, with 19 bases between them. CDR3 length: 17 residues. Germline CDR1 SGHDN, CDR2 FVKESK. The CDR3 bases are TGTGCCAGCAGCCAGAGTTGGGACGTCGGAGGGAACTATGGCTACACCTTC. Its translation is CASSQSWDVGGNYGYTF.

This clone was recorded only once. The chain uses TRBV4-3 and TRBJ2-1, with a weak D call TRBD1 (5 bases). V was clipped by 0 bases and J by 0 bases, with 15 bases between them. Looked up from germline, CDR1 is LGHNA and CDR2 is YSLEER. The CDR3 runs 18 residues. Here the CDR3 DNA reads TGCGCCAGCAGCCAAGATACAGGACCTTCGTTCTCCTACAATGAGCAGTTCTTC. Protein product: CASSQDTGPSFSYNEQFF.

The genes are TRBV18 and TRBJ2-2; 9 bases are shared with TRBD1. This CDR3 comprises 14 residues. Trimming took 6 bases from V and 4 from J; bases not matched to a gene: 3. Germline CDR1 is KGHSH and CDR2 is LQKENI. CDR3 DNA sequence: TGTGCCAGCTCCCTGACAGGGGGCACCGGGGAGCTGTTTTTT. Its protein is CASSLTGGTGELFF. Supplemented by reference TRBV18 and TRBJ2-2, the full variable domain reads NAGVMQNPRHLVRRRGQEARLRCSPMKGHSHVYWYRQLPEEGLKFMVYLQKENIIDESGMPKERFSAEFPKEGPSILRIQQVVRGDSAAYFCASSLTGGTGELFFGEGSRLTVL.

The genes are TRBV5-4 and TRBJ2-5, with a weak D call TRBD1 (5 bases). With 0 bases removed from V and 5 bases from J, the gap between germline ends came to 14 bases. Germline CDR1 reads SGHNT; CDR2 reads YYREEE (reference sequence). CDR3 length: 15 residues. CDR3 in amino acids: CASSLDGQGQETQYF. The CDR3 nucleotides read TGTGCCAGCAGCTTGGATGGGCAGGGTCAGGAGACCCAGTACTTC.

This chain connects TRBV25-1 to TRBJ1-5; D possibly corresponds to TRBD1 (6 bases). The V gene's germline CDR1 is MGHDK and CDR2 SYGVNS. CDR3 size: 14 residues. Trimming removed 3 bases from V and 5 bases from J, with 11 bases in between. The CDR3 sequence: CASSDAEGDQPQHF. CDR3 in DNA: TGTGCCAGCAGTGACGCAGAGGGGGATCAGCCCCAGCATTTT.

The V and J genes are TRBV9 and TRBJ2-2, with TRBD2 identical over 10 bases. Unmatched junction bases numbered 7, after V lost 1 base and J lost 7 bases. Germline CDR1 reads SGDLS; CDR2 reads YYNGEE. The CDR3 runs to 16 residues. This CDR3 is CASSVSSGRVLGELFF. CDR3 nucleotides: TGTGCCAGCAGCGTATCGAGCGGGAGGGTCCTCGGGGAGCTGTTTTTT.

This chain uses TRBV5-1 with TRBJ1-2; 8 bases fit TRBD1. Unmatched junction bases numbered 13, after V lost 0 bases and J lost 6 bases. The germline gives CDR1 SGHRS, CDR2 YFSETQ. The CDR3 sequence is 17 residues long. CDR3 in DNA: TGCGCCAGCAGCTTGGGGCCTACCGGACAGGGTACGAATGGCTACACCTTC. Translated, it gives CASSLGPTGQGTNGYTF.

This chain uses TRBV12-5 with TRBJ2-3; D unresolved. Deletions cut 0 bases from V and 1 base from J, with 17 bases between. This CDR3 contains 18 residues. The V gene's germline CDR1 is LGHNT and CDR2 FRNRAP. The CDR3 DNA reads TGTGCTAGTGGTTTGGTAAAGGACGGAAGAGTCCGCACAGATACGCAGTATTTT. Translating gives CASGLVKDGRVRTDTQYF.

The chain employs TRBV5-8 and TRBJ1-1, with a tentative D call TRBD1 (6 bases). Deletions cut 6 bases from V and 7 bases from J, with 10 bases between. CDR3 length: 11 amino acids. Per germline, CDR1 SGHTS and CDR2 YDEGEE. The CDR3 reads CASNPGVEAFF. CDR3 DNA: TGTGCCAGCAACCCAGGGGTTGAAGCTTTCTTT.

The chain uses TRBV5-4 and TRBJ1-4; no firm D call. The CDR3 has 14 amino acids. Germline lookup yields CDR1 SGHNT and CDR2 YYREEE (reference sequence). The V end lost 0 bases, the J end lost 8 bases, and 11 bases lay between the germline ends. This CDR3 reads CASSLGLSGEKLFF. DNA of the CDR3: TGTGCCAGCAGCTTGGGTCTCTCGGGGGAAAAACTGTTTTTT.

The V gene is TRBV7-9, the J gene TRBJ2-7, with TRBD1 matching over 9 bases. Unmatched junction bases numbered 12, after V lost 5 bases and J lost 4 bases. The germline V gene has CDR1 SEHNR and CDR2 FQNEAQ (reference sequence). CDR3 size: 16 residues. CDR3 residues: CASSPGTGSITYEQYF. The CDR3 coding sequence is TGTGCCAGCAGCCCGGGGACAGGGTCTATCACGTACGAGCAGTACTTC.

The chain uses TRBV9 and TRBJ2-3; 13 nucleotides align to TRBD2. V was clipped by 4 bases and J by 6 bases; unmatched bases: 8. The length of the CDR3 is 16 residues. Germline loops: CDR1 SGDLS, CDR2 YYNGEE. The CDR3 region has the DNA TGTGCCAGCAGCTTTGGGACTAGCGGGATGGCCGATACGCAGTATTTT. It encodes CASSFGTSGMADTQYF.

V usage is TRBV5-1 and J usage is TRBJ2-2; D is perhaps TRBD1 (5 bases). Per the germline V gene, CDR1 is SGHRS and CDR2 is YFSETQ. This CDR3 has 14 residues. Trimming removed 6 bases at V and 1 base at J, with 10 bases between. The CDR3 protein is CASNPDRNTGELFF. The CDR3 coding sequence is TGCGCCAGCAACCCCGACAGGAACACCGGGGAGCTGTTTTTT. Together with reference TRBV5-1 and TRBJ2-2, the CDR3 gives the full variable domain: KAGVTQTPRYLIKTRGQQVTLSCSPISGHRSVSWYQQTPGQGLQFLFEYFSETQRNKGNFPGRFSGRQFSNSRSEMNVSTLELGDSALYLCASNPDRNTGELFFGEGSRLTVL.

V usage is TRBV5-1 and J usage is TRBJ1-5; D not certain. Per germline, CDR1 SGHRS and CDR2 YFSETQ. The CDR3 extends over 15 amino acids. The V end was cut by 2 bases, the J end by 1 base, with 10 bases between. CDR3 in amino acids: CASSFLDLSNQPQHF. CDR3 bases: TGCGCCAGCAGCTTCCTGGACTTGAGCAATCAGCCCCAGCATTTT.

The chain employs TRBV19 and TRBJ1-5, with TRBD1 as a possible D gene (6 bases). Deletions cut 6 bases from V and 7 bases from J, with 16 bases between. Germline V gene data show CDR1 as LNHDA and CDR2 as SQIVND (reference sequence). The CDR3 contains 14 residues. CDR3 region: CASRLRGAGQPQHF. CDR3 nucleotides: TGTGCCAGTAGGTTGCGGGGGGCTGGGCAGCCCCAGCATTTT.

The gene calls are TRBV9 and TRBJ2-7, with 9 positions matching TRBD2. The CDR3 extends over 19 amino acids. The V segment lost 0 bases and the J segment 3 bases; nucleotides outside the gene matches: 16. In germline, CDR1 is SGDLS, CDR2 YYNGEE. The CDR3 region is CASSVAKGLAIMIFYEQYF. CDR3 sequence (DNA): TGTGCCAGCAGCGTAGCTAAGGGACTAGCAATAATGATTTTCTACGAGCAGTACTTC.

V usage is TRBV29-1 and J usage is TRBJ2-6; no clear D gene. This CDR3 spans 13 amino acids. V lost 5 bases and J 0 bases, leaving 5 bases between the germline ends. Germline assignment: CDR1 SQVTM and CDR2 ANQGSEA. CDR3 sequence: CSVWGSGANVLTF. The CDR3 DNA follows: TGCAGCGTTTGGGGCTCTGGGGCCAACGTCCTGACTTTC.

V and J are TRBV10-3 and TRBJ2-3, with a tentative D call TRBD2 (7 bases). The germline V gene has CDR1 ENHRY and CDR2 SYGVKD. The germline V and J ends were trimmed by 6 bases and 0 bases, with 10 bases remaining between them. This CDR3 has 14 residues. CDR3 residues: CAIRGGLSTDTQYF. The CDR3 nucleotides are TGTGCCATCAGGGGGGGGCTTAGCACAGATACGCAGTATTTT.

The chain employs TRBV7-2 and TRBJ1-2; 9 bases fit TRBD1. In germline, CDR1 is SGHTA, CDR2 FQGNSA. The CDR3 runs 15 residues. Losses at the gene ends were 5 bases for V and 4 bases for J; bases not matched to a gene: 8. In DNA, the CDR3 is TGTGCCAGCAGCCGAACGGGACAGGGTACCTATGGCTACACCTTC. Its protein is CASSRTGQGTYGYTF. The whole variable domain, remainder taken from reference TRBV7-2 and TRBJ1-2, is GAGVSQSPSNKVTEKGKDVELRCDPISGHTALYWYRQSLGQGLEFLIYFQGNSAPDKSGLPSDRFSAERTGGSVSTLTIQRTQQEDSAVYLCASSRTGQGTYGYTFGSGTRLTVV.